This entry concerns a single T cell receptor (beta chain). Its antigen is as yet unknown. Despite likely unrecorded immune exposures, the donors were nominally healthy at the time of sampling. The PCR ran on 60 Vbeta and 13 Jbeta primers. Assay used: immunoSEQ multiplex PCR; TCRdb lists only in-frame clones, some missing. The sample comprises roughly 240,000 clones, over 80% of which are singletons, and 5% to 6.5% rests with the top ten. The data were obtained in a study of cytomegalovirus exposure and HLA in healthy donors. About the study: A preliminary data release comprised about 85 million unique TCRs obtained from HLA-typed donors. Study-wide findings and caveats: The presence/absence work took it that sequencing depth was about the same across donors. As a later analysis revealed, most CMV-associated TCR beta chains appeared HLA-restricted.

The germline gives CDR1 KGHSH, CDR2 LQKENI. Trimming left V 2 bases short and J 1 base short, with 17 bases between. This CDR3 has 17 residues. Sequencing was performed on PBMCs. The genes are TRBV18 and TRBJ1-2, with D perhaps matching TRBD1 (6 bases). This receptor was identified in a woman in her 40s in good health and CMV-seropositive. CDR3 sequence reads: CASSPTSQGQFNYGYTF. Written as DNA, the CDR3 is TGTGCCAGCTCACCAACATCACAGGGCCAGTTTAACTATGGCTACACCTTC.